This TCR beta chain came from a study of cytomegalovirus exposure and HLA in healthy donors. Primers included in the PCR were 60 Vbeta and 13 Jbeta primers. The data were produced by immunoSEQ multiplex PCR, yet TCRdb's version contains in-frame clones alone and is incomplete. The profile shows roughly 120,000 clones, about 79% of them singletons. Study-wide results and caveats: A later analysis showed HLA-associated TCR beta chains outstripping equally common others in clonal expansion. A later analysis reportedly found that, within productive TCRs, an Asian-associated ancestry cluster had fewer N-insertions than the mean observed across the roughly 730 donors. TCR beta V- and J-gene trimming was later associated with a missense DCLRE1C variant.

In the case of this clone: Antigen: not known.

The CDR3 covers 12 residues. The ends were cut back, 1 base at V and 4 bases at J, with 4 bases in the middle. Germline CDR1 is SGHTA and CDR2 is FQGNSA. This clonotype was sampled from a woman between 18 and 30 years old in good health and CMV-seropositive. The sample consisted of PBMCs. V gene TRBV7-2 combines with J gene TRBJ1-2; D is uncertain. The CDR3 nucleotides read TGTGCCAGCAGCTTAGACAGCTATGGCTACACCTTC. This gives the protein CASSLDSYGYTF.